The 27 T cell receptor beta chains given below trace back to one sample, sequenced in a study of CD8 T cells in Susac syndrome. After extraction with the RNeasy kit, roughly 0.45 to 1 ug of the RNA was reverse transcribed using random hexamers. TCRdb re-called the immunoSEQ multiplex PCR reads through MiXCR, storing one row per CDR3 protein. The profile covers 150,000 to 200,000 distinct CDR3 sequences, with over 75% appearing a single time and approximately 0.09% taken by the ten largest. The sequencing input was CD4+ T cells from PBMCs. The receptors derive from a human donor with Susac syndrome.

The CDR3 sequence is CAWTVGFKETQYF. CDR3 bases: TGTGCCTGGACTGTAGGGTTTAAAGAGACCCAGTACTTC. V usage is TRBV30 and J usage is TRBJ2-5; D remains ambiguous. Germline-derived CDR1 and CDR2 are GTSNPN and SVGIG (reference sequence). The V end lost 4 bases, the J end lost 3 bases, and 12 bases lay between the germline ends. The CDR3 is 13 residues long. Filled out from reference TRBV30 and TRBJ2-5, the complete variable domain reads SQTIHQWPATLVQPVGSPLSLECTVEGTSNPNLYWYRQAAGRGLQLLFYSVGIGQISSEVPQNLSASRPQDRQFILSSKKLLLSDSGFYLCAWTVGFKETQYFGPGTRLLVL.

CDR3 sequence reads: CASSFSGPGALNEQFF. The DNA of the CDR3 is TGTGCCAGCAGTTTTTCCGGACCGGGGGCGCTTAATGAGCAGTTCTTC. This rearrangement joins TRBV28 to TRBJ2-1, with D perhaps being TRBD1 or TRBD2 (6 bases each). Germline V gene lookup returns CDR1 MDHEN and CDR2 SYDVKM. V dropped 3 bases and J dropped 7 bases, with 19 bases sitting between them. The CDR3 length is 16 residues.

The chain combines TRBV18 with TRBJ2-1; 9 positions agree with TRBD1. Unmatched junction bases numbered 9, after V lost 8 bases and J lost 4 bases. Per germline, CDR1 KGHSH and CDR2 LQKENI. The CDR3 loop spans 15 amino acids. The CDR3 here is CASLPSGQGYNEQFF. As DNA, the CDR3 is TGTGCCAGCCTACCGTCGGGACAGGGTTACAATGAGCAGTTCTTC. The complete variable domain, with remaining parts taken from reference TRBV18 and TRBJ2-1, reads NAGVMQNPRHLVRRRGQEARLRCSPMKGHSHVYWYRQLPEEGLKFMVYLQKENIIDESGMPKERFSAEFPKEGPSILRIQQVVRGDSAAYFCASLPSGQGYNEQFFGPGTRLTVL.

The genes are TRBV20-1 and TRBJ2-1; 13 bases are shared with TRBD2. J gave up 8 bases and V 0 bases, and 7 bases lay outside the gene matches. The CDR3 is 16 residues long. Germline CDR1 reads DFQATT; CDR2 reads SNEGSKA (reference sequence). The CDR3 coding sequence is TGCAGTGCTAGAGACCCACTAGCGGGAGGGATGGATGAGCAGTTCTTC. Encoded protein: CSARDPLAGGMDEQFF.

The genes are TRBV18 and TRBJ2-5, with 9 positions matching TRBD1. Germline lookup yields CDR1 KGHSH and CDR2 LQKENI. The CDR3 totals 13 residues. J gave up 4 bases and V 4 bases, and 1 base lay outside the gene matches. The DNA of the CDR3 is TGTGCCAGCTCACAGGGACAGGGAGAGACCCAGTACTTC. This gives the protein CASSQGQGETQYF. The variable domain in full, completed from reference TRBV18 and TRBJ2-5, reads NAGVMQNPRHLVRRRGQEARLRCSPMKGHSHVYWYRQLPEEGLKFMVYLQKENIIDESGMPKERFSAEFPKEGPSILRIQQVVRGDSAAYFCASSQGQGETQYFGPGTRLLVL.

The chain is built from TRBV6-6 and TRBJ2-5; 8 nucleotides align to TRBD1. Trimming cost V 5 bases and J 4 bases; bases outside gene matches: 9. In germline, CDR1 is MNHNY, CDR2 SVGAGI (reference sequence). There are 15 residues in the CDR3. The chain's CDR3 is CASSGDRGGTETQYF. The CDR3 DNA follows: TGTGCCAGCAGTGGCGACAGGGGAGGCACAGAGACCCAGTACTTC.

This chain connects TRBV15 to TRBJ1-5, with 7 bases identical to TRBD1. The germline CDR1 and CDR2 sequences are LNHNV and YYDKDF (reference sequence). The CDR3 contains 16 residues. V was clipped by 1 base and J by 7 bases; unmatched bases: 10. The CDR3 DNA is TGTGCCACCAGCAGAGCGCCTGTGACACAGGGGCAGCCCCAGCATTTT. This gives the protein CATSRAPVTQGQPQHF.

The V gene is TRBV6-2 or TRBV6-3, the J gene TRBJ2-4; TRBD2 matches at 9 bases. Germline V gene sequence: CDR1 MNHEY, CDR2 SVGEGT. V was clipped by 6 bases and J by 6 bases; unmatched bases: 6. The CDR3 loop spans 14 amino acids. CDR3 amino acids: CASSLRLAVNIQYF. As DNA, the CDR3 is TGTGCCAGCAGCTTGAGACTAGCGGTAAACATTCAGTACTTC.

This clonotype was seen just once. The chain carries TRBV9 and TRBJ2-1, with no clear D. CDR3 size: 12 residues. V was pared by 10 bases and J by 7 bases, with 15 bases between. Germline lookup yields CDR1 SGDLS and CDR2 YYNGEE. As DNA, the CDR3 is TGTGCCGGCGGTAGACCGGAAAATGAGCAGTTCTTC. Amino acids: CAGGRPENEQFF.

The rearrangement uses TRBV18 and TRBJ1-6, with TRBD1 matching over 12 bases. V shed 2 bases and J 9 bases; nucleotides not matched to a gene: 5. The CDR3 is 16 residues long. Germline loops: CDR1 KGHSH, CDR2 LQKENI. The CDR3, as DNA: TGTGCCAGCTCACCAGGGACAGGGGGCGCGGGTTCACCCCTCCACTTT. Its protein product is CASSPGTGGAGSPLHF.

This clonotype was found once. The V gene is TRBV28, the J gene TRBJ2-2; D may be TRBD1 (5 bases). This CDR3 has 13 amino acids. The V end lost 6 bases, the J end lost 5 bases, and 10 bases lay between the germline ends. The germline V gene encodes CDR1 MDHEN and CDR2 SYDVKM. CDR3 residues: CASSPRQTGELFF. DNA of the CDR3: TGTGCCAGCAGCCCAAGACAGACCGGGGAGCTGTTTTTT.

The chain carries TRBV2 and TRBJ2-4; 7 bases are shared with TRBD1. CDR1 SNHLY and CDR2 FYNNEI come from the germline V gene. CDR3 length: 15 amino acids. Trimming cost V 5 bases and J 0 bases; bases outside gene matches: 4. In nucleotides, the CDR3 is TGTGCCAGCAGTAGGGACAGCCAAGCCAAAAACATTCAGTACTTC. This sequence encodes CASSRDSQAKNIQYF.

The chain has TRBV11-3 and TRBJ2-7; D may be TRBD1 (5 bases). Trimming shortened V by 1 base and J by 0 bases, and 7 bases separated the two germline ends. CDR1 and CDR2 (germline): SGHNT, YENEEA. The CDR3 sequence is 14 residues long. CDR3 loop: CASSLGQSSYEQYF. Here the CDR3 DNA reads TGTGCCAGCAGCTTAGGACAGTCCTCCTACGAGCAGTACTTC.

The J gene is TRBJ2-3, the V gene TRBV7-3; 11 bases fit TRBD1. The CDR3 has 15 residues. The germline V gene has CDR1 SGHTA and CDR2 FQGTGA. V lost 2 bases and J lost 6; bases outside the gene matches: 4. The CDR3 DNA is TGTGCCAGCAGCTTATTGGGGACAGGGGGGGATACGCAGTATTTT. It specifies CASSLLGTGGDTQYF.

This clonotype turned up a few times. V gene TRBV9 combines with J gene TRBJ1-1; maybe TRBD1 (6 bases). V was pared by 0 bases and J by 3 bases, with 12 bases between. The CDR3 consists of 15 residues. Per the germline V gene, CDR1 is SGDLS and CDR2 is YYNGEE. The CDR3, as DNA: TGTGCCAGCAGCGTAGTGGACAGACAGTACACTGAAGCTTTCTTT. Translating it yields CASSVVDRQYTEAFF.

The chain is built from TRBV19 and TRBJ1-2; 10 bases agree with TRBD1. The CDR3 sequence is 15 residues long. Germline CDR1 reads LNHDA; CDR2 reads SQIVND (reference sequence). The V segment lost 3 bases and the J segment 4 bases; nucleotides outside the gene matches: 5. CDR3 amino acids: CASSIPGQGLYGYTF. The CDR3 coding sequence is TGTGCCAGTAGTATCCCGGGACAGGGGCTCTATGGCTACACCTTC.

V gene TRBV7-2 combines with J gene TRBJ2-7; TRBD2 agrees at 9 bases. In germline, CDR1 is SGHTA, CDR2 FQGNSA. CDR3 length: 15 amino acids. V lost 5 bases and J lost 4; bases outside the gene matches: 9. The CDR3: CASSQPLAGKYEQYF. Written as DNA, the CDR3 is TGTGCCAGCAGCCAGCCGCTAGCGGGAAAGTACGAGCAGTACTTC.

The V gene is TRBV10-3, the J gene TRBJ1-5; D remains unclear. Germline CDR1 ENHRY, CDR2 SYGVKD. This CDR3 is 13 amino acids long. Trimming cost V 3 bases and J 4 bases, with 7 bases left between them. The CDR3 region is CAISDSVNQPQHF. The CDR3 coding sequence is TGTGCCATCAGTGACAGTGTGAATCAGCCCCAGCATTTT.

The chain combines TRBV10-3 with TRBJ2-5; D may correspond to TRBD1 or TRBD2 (5 bases each). CDR1 is ENHRY and CDR2 is SYGVKD in the germline V gene. V was trimmed by 0 bases and J by 10 bases, leaving 6 bases between them. The CDR3 is made up of 11 amino acids. The CDR3 region has the DNA TGTGCCATCAGTGAGTCGGGGGTCCAGTACTTC. It translates to CAISESGVQYF.

J is TRBJ2-1 and V is TRBV29-1, with D possibly TRBD2 on 5 matching bases. V was cut by 7 bases and J by 7 bases, with 32 bases left in between. This CDR3 comprises 18 residues. Germline lookup yields CDR1 SQVTM and CDR2 ANQGSEA. The CDR3 DNA reads TGCAGCGCTGTGATCTTAAGCTATATCCGGGGAAGGAAGAATGAGCAGTTCTTC. Protein product: CSAVILSYIRGRKNEQFF.

The rearrangement links TRBV14 to TRBJ2-7, with D unclear. Trimming pared 2 bases from V and 4 bases from J, leaving 6 bases between. CDR3 length: 12 amino acids. Germline loops: CDR1 SGHDN, CDR2 FVKESK. Written as DNA, the CDR3 is TGTGCCAGCAGCCAAAATCTATACGAGCAGTACTTC. Translated: CASSQNLYEQYF.

The rearrangement joins TRBV3-1 to TRBJ2-1; 7 bases agree with TRBD1. J was trimmed by 1 base and V by 2 bases; bases with no gene match: 11. Germline-derived CDR1 and CDR2 are LGHDT and YNNKEL (reference sequence). The CDR3 covers 18 residues. The CDR3 region is CASSQTQSGTESYNEQFF. CDR3 nucleotides: TGTGCCAGCAGCCAAACGCAATCGGGGACAGAGTCCTACAATGAGCAGTTCTTC.

CDR3 sequence reads: CAISEQQGDEQFF. The CDR3 DNA reads TGTGCCATCAGTGAACAACAGGGGGATGAGCAGTTCTTC. The gene calls are TRBV10-3 and TRBJ2-1; TRBD1 matches at 8 bases. From germline, CDR1 is ENHRY and CDR2 SYGVKD. V shed 3 bases, J shed 8 bases, and the junction held 3 bases outside the gene matches. The CDR3 covers 13 residues.

This chain connects TRBV29-1 to TRBJ2-5; D gene ambiguous. Trimming left V 7 bases short and J 5 bases short, with 17 bases between. CDR1 and CDR2 (germline): SQVTM, ANQGSEA. CDR3 length: 13 residues. The CDR3 reads CSAKGRLVETQYF. The CDR3 bases are TGCAGCGCTAAAGGTCGGCTAGTTGAGACCCAGTACTTC.

The V call is TRBV3-1, the J call TRBJ2-7, with TRBD2 matching over 10 bases. The germline V gene encodes CDR1 LGHDT and CDR2 YNNKEL (reference sequence). CDR3 length: 15 residues. The J segment lost 1 base and the V segment lost 4 bases, leaving 4 bases of the junction unmatched. Here the CDR3 reads CASSPLAGGSYEQYF. CDR3 nucleotide sequence: TGTGCCAGCAGCCCATTAGCGGGAGGATCCTACGAGCAGTACTTC.

The chain uses TRBV11-2 and TRBJ2-1; tentatively, D is TRBD1 or TRBD2 (7 bases each). Trimming took off 1 base at V and 5 bases at J, with 18 bases between the two ends. The CDR3 spans 17 residues. CDR1 SGHAT and CDR2 FQNNGV come from the germline V gene. The CDR3 sequence is CASSLVFRGRGHNEQFF. As DNA, the CDR3 is TGTGCCAGCAGCTTAGTATTTCGGGGGAGGGGGCACAATGAGCAGTTCTTC.

The V call is TRBV4-1, the J call TRBJ1-5; no firm D call. CDR1 and CDR2 (germline): MGHRA, YSYEKL. Trimming removed 0 bases from V and 0 bases from J, with 18 bases in between. CDR3 length equals 19 residues. The CDR3 here is CASSQDIRQRVYSNQPQHF. The CDR3 DNA follows: TGCGCCAGCAGCCAAGATATAAGGCAGAGAGTCTATAGCAATCAGCCCCAGCATTTT.